This TCR beta chain is drawn from a study of T cells after yellow fever vaccination. Study context: With SMART-Seq v4 Ultra Low Input, the fractions containing low cell numbers were prepared.

Generation of TCR cDNA used 5'RACE template switching (which added a universal primer site and UMIs). TCRdb recomputed calls from the 5' RACE reads with MiXCR, one row per CDR3 protein. The table has about 300,000 distinct CDR3 sequences, about 10% seen once. Worth noting for this clonotype: What it binds is unknown.

This CDR3 has 13 amino acids. Per the germline V gene, CDR1 is MDHEN and CDR2 is SYDVKM. The V segment lost 9 bases and the J segment 5 bases; nucleotides outside the gene matches: 3. Study results and caveats: Post-booster repertoires again held most primary-vaccination clones (roughly 95% CD4, roughly 88% CD8).

The V gene is TRBV28, the J gene TRBJ2-1; TRBD2 aligns across 11 bases. The receptor was derived from a man younger than 30 who received the YFV17D yellow fever vaccine. Source: CD4+ T cells sorted from PBMCs, taken 5 days after the yellow fever booster vaccination. The CDR3 loop reads CASLAGGNNEQFF. Here the CDR3 DNA reads TGTGCCAGTCTAGCGGGGGGAAACAATGAGCAGTTCTTC.